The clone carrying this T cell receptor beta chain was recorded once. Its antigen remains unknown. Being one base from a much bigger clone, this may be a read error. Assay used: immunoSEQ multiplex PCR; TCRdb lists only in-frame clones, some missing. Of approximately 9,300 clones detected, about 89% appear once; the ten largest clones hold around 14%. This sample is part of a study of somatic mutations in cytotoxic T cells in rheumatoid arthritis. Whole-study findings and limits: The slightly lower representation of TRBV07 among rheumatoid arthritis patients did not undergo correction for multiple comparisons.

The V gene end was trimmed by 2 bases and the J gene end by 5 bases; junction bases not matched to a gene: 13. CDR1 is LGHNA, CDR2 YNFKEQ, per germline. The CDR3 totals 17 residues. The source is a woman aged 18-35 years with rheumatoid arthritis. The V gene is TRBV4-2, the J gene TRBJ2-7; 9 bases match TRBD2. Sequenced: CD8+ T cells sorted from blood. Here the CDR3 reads CASSQQFWVAGVHEQYF. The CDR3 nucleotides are TGTGCCAGCAGCCAACAATTCTGGGTAGCGGGAGTCCACGAGCAGTACTTC.